These 27 T cell receptor beta chains were sequenced from one sample in a study of OX40 agonist ivuxolimab in advanced cancers. Assay: immunoSEQ multiplex PCR; the TCRdb copy retains only in-frame clones and omits some. Among 65,000 to 90,000 clones, over 80% were seen once, and the ten largest hold roughly 11%. Sequencing used CD4+ or CD8+ T cells sorted from blood, obtained in a trial of the OX40 agonist ivuxolimab. These TCRs come from an adult with an advanced solid tumor such as melanoma, head and neck, liver or kidney cancer.

This rearrangement joins TRBV27 to TRBJ2-7; the match to TRBD1 covers 9 bases. Unmatched junction bases numbered 9, after V lost 6 bases and J lost 6 bases. Germline-derived CDR1 and CDR2 are MNHEY and SMNVEV (reference sequence). This CDR3 contains 14 residues. The CDR3 DNA is TGTGCCAGCAGCTGGGGACAGGGCATGCGCGAGCAGTACTTC. Amino acids: CASSWGQGMREQYF.

This clone was observed many times. The chain combines TRBV19 with TRBJ2-1; 14 nucleotides align to TRBD2. Germline lookup yields CDR1 LNHDA and CDR2 SQIVND (reference sequence). V dropped 8 bases and J dropped 7; count of bases not matched to a gene: 4. This CDR3 has 14 residues. CDR3 protein: CASGTSGRFNEQFF. CDR3 in DNA: TGTGCCAGTGGGACTAGCGGGAGATTTAATGAGCAGTTCTTC.

The chain employs TRBV5-4 and TRBJ2-1; no clear D. Per germline, CDR1 SGHNT and CDR2 YYREEE (reference sequence). This CDR3 has 14 amino acids. V lost 1 base, J lost 1 base, and 6 bases lay in between. The CDR3 region is CASSLTRSYNEQFF. Here the CDR3 DNA reads TGTGCCAGCAGCTTGACTCGTTCCTACAATGAGCAGTTCTTC.

The CDR3, as DNA: TGTGCCACCACCACGTGGAGGGTTTCCACTGAAGCTTTCTTT. Amino acid sequence: CATTTWRVSTEAFF. This chain uses TRBV28 with TRBJ1-1; D call uncertain. V was pared by 10 bases and J by 4 bases, with 19 bases between. CDR1 and CDR2 from the germline V gene are MDHEN and SYDVKM. The CDR3 length is 14 residues. The whole variable domain, filled in from reference TRBV28 and TRBJ1-1, reads DVKVTQSSRYLVKRTGEKVFLECVQDMDHENMFWYRQDPGLGLRLIYFSYDVKMKEKGDIPEGYSVSREKKERFSLILESASTNQTSMYLCATTTWRVSTEAFFGQGTRLTVV.

This chain uses TRBV2 with TRBJ1-1; maybe TRBD1 (5 bases). The CDR3 extends over 18 amino acids. Germline loops: CDR1 SNHLY, CDR2 FYNNEI. The V and J ends lost 2 bases and 3 bases respectively, with 22 bases between them. The CDR3 reads CASSEIEAAGFGYTEAFF. CDR3 in DNA: TGTGCCAGCAGTGAAATTGAAGCGGCAGGGTTTGGTTACACTGAAGCTTTCTTT.

The V gene is TRBV6-6, the J gene TRBJ1-4; D is undetermined. The germline V gene encodes CDR1 MNHNY and CDR2 SVGAGI (reference sequence). This CDR3 comprises 11 residues. The V gene lost 1 base and the J gene lost 7 bases, with 1 base spanning the gap. This CDR3 is CASSYFEKLFF. As DNA, the CDR3 is TGTGCCAGCAGTTACTTTGAAAAACTGTTTTTT.

The chain is built from TRBV19 and TRBJ2-3; D might be TRBD1 (5 bases). Germline V gene data show CDR1 as LNHDA and CDR2 as SQIVND (reference sequence). Trimming pared 5 bases from V and 2 bases from J, leaving 17 bases between. This CDR3 has 16 residues. The CDR3 reads CASSAETASFTDTQYF. CDR3 DNA: TGTGCCAGTAGTGCCGAGACAGCCTCTTTCACAGATACGCAGTATTTT.

The chain links TRBV10-1 to TRBJ2-1; 10 positions agree with TRBD1. The CDR3 runs 17 residues. The trim removed 0 bases at V and 9 bases at J, leaving 11 bases unmatched. CDR1 WNHNN and CDR2 SYGVQD come from the germline V gene (reference sequence). CDR3 DNA sequence: TGCGCCAGCAGTGAGTCTTATACGAGGACAGGGGGTGTTGAGCAGTTCTTC. This gives the protein CASSESYTRTGGVEQFF.

This sequence joins TRBV29-1 and TRBJ2-7; D may be TRBD2 (6 bases). CDR3 length: 11 residues. The V gene's germline CDR1 is SQVTM and CDR2 ANQGSEA. Trimming pared 3 bases from V and 3 bases from J, leaving 6 bases between. In nucleotides, the CDR3 is TGCAGCGTTGAGCGGGGCTACGAGCAGTACTTC. It yields the protein CSVERGYEQYF.

The chain employs TRBV5-4 and TRBJ1-1; D unresolved. The V end was cut by 0 bases, the J end by 8 bases, with 8 bases between. This CDR3 is 12 amino acids long. Germline V CDR1 and CDR2: SGHNT, YYREEE (reference sequence). The CDR3 DNA follows: TGTGCCAGCAGCTTGGATCCGGGCGAAGCTTTCTTT. Encoded protein: CASSLDPGEAFF.

V gene TRBV19 combines with J gene TRBJ2-3; TRBD2 might be the D (6 bases). This CDR3 spans 16 amino acids. The ends were cut back, 7 bases at V and 4 bases at J, with 21 bases in the middle. CDR1 and CDR2 (germline): LNHDA, SQIVND (reference sequence). The CDR3 coding sequence is TGTGCCAGTACCCTCCTCGCTTCGGGAGCCGCAGATACGCAGTATTTT. Amino acid sequence: CASTLLASGAADTQYF.

The chain links TRBV23-1 to TRBJ2-2; D gene ambiguous. TRBV23-1 is annotated as an ORF whose role is uncertain. The CDR3 totals 15 residues. Trimming shortened V by 0 bases and J by 1 base, and 6 bases separated the two germline ends. The CDR3 region is CASSQSSVNTGELFF. The CDR3 region has the DNA TGCGCCAGCAGTCAATCCTCGGTGAACACCGGGGAGCTGTTTTTT.

The chain uses TRBV9 and TRBJ1-1; 7 bases agree with TRBD1. The CDR3 loop spans 15 amino acids. The V gene's germline CDR1 is SGDLS and CDR2 YYNGEE. V lost 0 bases to trimming and J lost 8 bases; unmatched junction nucleotides: 10. This CDR3 reads CASSVGIRGGSEAFF. CDR3 nucleotide sequence: TGTGCCAGCAGCGTAGGGATCAGGGGGGGATCAGAAGCTTTCTTT.

This sequence joins TRBV27 and TRBJ2-2; TRBD1 or TRBD2 may be the D gene (5 bases each). Germline V gives CDR1 MNHEY, CDR2 SMNVEV (reference sequence). CDR3 size: 17 residues. Deletions cut 5 bases from V and 7 bases from J, with 23 bases between. The CDR3 is CASSLGSRSGAVGELFF. In DNA form, the CDR3 reads TGTGCCAGCAGTCTTGGGTCGAGATCCGGGGCTGTCGGGGAGCTGTTTTTT.

The CDR3 DNA follows: TGTGCCAGCAGTTCACCGCCCGGGGGTTGGTCCTACGAGCAGTACTTC. It yields the protein CASSSPPGGWSYEQYF. The chain combines TRBV7-9 with TRBJ2-7; D may be TRBD2 (6 bases). Germline values: CDR1 SEHNR, CDR2 FQNEAQ (reference sequence). This CDR3 has 16 residues. Trimming removed 6 bases from V and 1 base from J, with 19 bases in between.

The V gene is TRBV27, the J gene TRBJ1-6; D unclear. The length of the CDR3 is 12 residues. The ends were cut back, 2 bases at V and 9 bases at J, with 5 bases in the middle. Per germline, CDR1 MNHEY and CDR2 SMNVEV (reference sequence). CDR3 coding DNA: TGTGCCAGCAGTTTACGGGGTTCACCCCTCCACTTT. Protein: CASSLRGSPLHF.

This sequence joins TRBV5-4 and TRBJ2-1; TRBD1 might be the D (5 bases). The CDR3 loop spans 13 amino acids. V was trimmed by 4 bases and J by 5 bases, leaving 10 bases between them. The germline V gene has CDR1 SGHNT and CDR2 YYREEE (reference sequence). CDR3 coding DNA: TGTGCCAGCAGCCTTGACAGCAACAATGAGCAGTTCTTC. Translated: CASSLDSNNEQFF. Combining the CDR3 with reference TRBV5-4 and TRBJ2-1 gives the whole variable domain ETGVTQSPTHLIKTRGQQVTLRCSSQSGHNTVSWYQQALGQGPQFIFQYYREEENGRGNFPPRFSGLQFPNYSSELNVNALELDDSALYLCASSLDSNNEQFFGPGTRLTVL.

The chain carries TRBV28 and TRBJ2-3; 8 bases are shared with TRBD2. V was clipped by 4 bases and J by 0 bases; unmatched bases: 3. The germline V gene has CDR1 MDHEN and CDR2 SYDVKM. The CDR3 has 15 residues. In nucleotides, the CDR3 is TGTGCCAGCAGTTATAGCGGGATTAGCACAGATACGCAGTATTTT. This gives the protein CASSYSGISTDTQYF. Combining the CDR3 with reference TRBV28 and TRBJ2-3 gives the whole variable domain DVKVTQSSRYLVKRTGEKVFLECVQDMDHENMFWYRQDPGLGLRLIYFSYDVKMKEKGDIPEGYSVSREKKERFSLILESASTNQTSMYLCASSYSGISTDTQYFGPGTRLTVL.

The rearrangement joins TRBV27 to TRBJ2-7; 8 nucleotides line up with TRBD1. This CDR3 is built from 15 residues. CDR1 is MNHEY and CDR2 is SMNVEV in the germline V gene (reference sequence). Germline trimming cut 5 bases from V and 1 base from J; bases unmatched to any gene: 7. The DNA of the CDR3 is TGTGCCAGCAGTCTCGGGACAGGTTTATCCTACGAGCAGTACTTC. Translated: CASSLGTGLSYEQYF.

This clone was counted once. The CDR3 nucleotides are TGTGCCAGCAGCGTAGAGGTCGCCTGGAATGAGCAGTTCTTC. It specifies CASSVEVAWNEQFF. The gene calls are TRBV9 and TRBJ2-1; D is unclear. The germline V gene has CDR1 SGDLS and CDR2 YYNGEE. V was pared by 0 bases and J by 7 bases, with 11 bases between. The CDR3 totals 14 residues.

V gene TRBV6-5 combines with J gene TRBJ2-3; TRBD2 aligns across 10 bases. V lost 6 bases and J lost 4; bases outside the gene matches: 7. The germline CDR1 and CDR2 sequences are MNHEY and SVGAGI. This CDR3 has 15 amino acids. The CDR3 region is CASRRSGGAPDTQYF. The CDR3 bases are TGTGCCAGCAGGCGGAGCGGGGGGGCCCCAGATACGCAGTATTTT.

CDR3 sequence reads: CASSTGSGRVEAFF. The CDR3 DNA sequence: TGTGCCAGCAGCACCGGGTCCGGACGGGTTGAAGCTTTCTTT. The chain has TRBV5-6 and TRBJ1-1; unclear D gene. The V gene lost 4 bases and the J gene lost 7 bases, with 17 bases spanning the gap. Per germline, CDR1 SGHDT and CDR2 YYEEEE. The CDR3 spans 14 residues.

V and J are TRBV20-1 and TRBJ1-1; D call uncertain. Germline V CDR1 and CDR2: DFQATT, SNEGSKA (reference sequence). The CDR3 runs to 11 residues. V was pared by 6 bases and J by 4 bases, with 9 bases between. CDR3 protein: CSAREFTEAFF. The CDR3 region has the DNA TGCAGTGCGAGGGAGTTCACTGAAGCTTTCTTT.

This chain uses TRBV7-3 with TRBJ1-1; D perhaps matches TRBD1 (5 bases). The CDR3 length is 16 residues. The V end was cut by 4 bases, the J end by 4 bases, with 19 bases between. CDR1 and CDR2 (germline): SGHTA, FQGTGA. The CDR3 region is CASSSEETALSTEAFF. The DNA of the CDR3 is TGTGCCAGCAGCTCTGAAGAGACAGCGCTTTCCACTGAAGCTTTCTTT.

CDR3 loop: CASSLGQNKADTQYF. The CDR3, as DNA: TGTGCCAGCAGCTTAGGCCAGAACAAGGCAGATACGCAGTATTTT. This rearrangement joins TRBV7-6 to TRBJ2-3; D gene ambiguous. Germline V lookup: CDR1 SGHVS, CDR2 FNYEAQ. The CDR3 spans 15 residues. V lost 1 base and J 4 bases, leaving 12 bases between the germline ends. Drawing the rest from reference TRBV7-6 and TRBJ2-3, the complete variable domain is GAGVSQSPRYKVTKRGQDVALRCDPISGHVSLYWYRQALGQGPEFLTYFNYEAQQDKSGLPNDRFSAERPEGSISTLTIQRTEQRDSAMYRCASSLGQNKADTQYFGPGTRLTVL.

The gene calls are TRBV4-1 and TRBJ1-1; D is possibly TRBD1 (6 bases). Trimming stripped 3 bases from V and 4 bases from J, with 9 bases between. The germline gives CDR1 MGHRA, CDR2 YSYEKL. This CDR3 spans 13 amino acids. The CDR3 reads CASSQGRGTEAFF. As DNA, the CDR3 is TGCGCCAGCAGCCAGGGCAGGGGCACTGAAGCTTTCTTT.

This sequence joins TRBV28 and TRBJ1-5; D is ambiguous. The CDR3 is made up of 15 amino acids. CDR1 is MDHEN and CDR2 is SYDVKM in the germline V gene. Trimming took 4 bases from V and 5 from J, leaving 15 bases between them. Written as DNA, the CDR3 is TGTGCCAGCAGTTCCCTTGACAAAGCTGATCAGCCCCAGCATTTT. Translation: CASSSLDKADQPQHF.